A selection of T cell receptor beta chains follows, all from one sample in a study of T-cell reconstitution after alpha-beta-depleted transplantation in children. MiXCR, run by TCRdb on the PCR reads, gives a single entry per CDR3 protein. This table has roughly 500,000 distinct CDR3 sequences, over 9.5% appearing once. This specimen was PBMCs, taken before TCRalphabeta/CD19-depleted stem cell transplant. These TCRs come from a child under 10 years old with inherited bone marrow failure, due to receive a stem cell transplant. Each CDR3 is given with its conserved first and last residue. A D gene is named only where the DNA matches it firmly. Size is omitted from some rows. Given values are once, few, many or a class for expanded clones.

D gene	V gene	J gene	clone size	CDR3 DNA	CDR3 protein
TRBD2	TRBV5-4	TRBJ2-7	many	TGTGCCAGCAGCTTGGTGGCGGGAGGTGTGAACGAGCAGTACTTC	CASSLVAGGVNEQYF
-	TRBV5-1	TRBJ2-1	-	TGCGCCAGCAGCTTGGCTCTGGTCCGCTCCTACAATGAGCAGTTCTTC	CASSLALVRSYNEQFF
TRBD1	TRBV5-4	TRBJ2-5	once	TGTGCCAGCAGCACGGACCCACAGGGGAACCAAGAGACCCAGTACTTC	CASSTDPQGNQETQYF
-	TRBV20-1	TRBJ2-1	many	TGCAGTGCTGTGGGGGGCAATGAGCAGTTCTTC	CSAVGGNEQFF
TRBD1	TRBV20-1	TRBJ2-7	few	TGCAGCTGGGACAGGGGGCCCGAGCAGTACTTC	CSWDRGPEQYF
-	TRBV30	TRBJ2-1	-	TGTGCCTGGGTCCGACTCCAGCGGGTCGACAATGAGCAGTTCTTC	CAWVRLQRVDNEQFF
-	TRBV5-1	TRBJ2-5	many	TGCGCCAGCAGCTCGGACATGGAGACCCAGTACTTC	CASSSDMETQYF
-	TRBV6-4	TRBJ1-5	many	TGTGCCAGCAACACCGGAGAATTCAATCAGCCCCAGCATTTT	CASNTGEFNQPQHF
-	TRBV4-3	TRBJ2-3	many	TGCGCCAGCAGCCAAGCAGTTACCCTTAGGGACACAGATACGCAGTATTTT	CASSQAVTLRDTDTQYF
-	TRBV7-2	TRBJ2-5	many	TGTGCCAGCAGCTTGAGTTCGGGAGTATATGAGACCCAGTACTTC	CASSLSSGVYETQYF
-	TRBV20-1	TRBJ2-3	many	TGCAGTGCCCAAGCGGCAAGCACAGATACGCAGTATTTT	CSAQAASTDTQYF
-	TRBV7-2	TRBJ2-7	-	TGTGCCAGCAGCAAACAAACGAGCTACGAGCAGTACTTC	CASSKQTSYEQYF
TRBD2	TRBV5-4	TRBJ2-3	-	TGTGCCAGCAGACCGGGACTAGCGGGCGCAGATACGCAGTATTTT	CASRPGLAGADTQYF
-	TRBV5-1	TRBJ2-7	many	TGCGCCAGCAGCCCCTTCCTCTTATCCTACGAGCAGTACTTC	CASSPFLLSYEQYF
TRBD2	TRBV19	TRBJ2-1	many	TGTGCCAGTAGTATTTGGCTAGCGGCATACAATGAGCAGTTCTTC	CASSIWLAAYNEQFF
TRBD2	TRBV27	TRBJ2-1	few	TGTGCCAGCAGTTTCCAAGCGGGGTCCTACAATGAGCAGTTCTTC	CASSFQAGSYNEQFF
-	TRBV3-1	TRBJ2-2	many	TGTGCCAGCAGCCAAGATCTGAGACAGGTCAACACCGGGGAGCTGTTTTTT	CASSQDLRQVNTGELFF
TRBD1	TRBV4-1	TRBJ2-7	many	TGCGCCAGCAGCCCCGGCGGTGGGACAGGGGGCTCTTGGTACGAGCAGTACTTC	CASSPGGGTGGSWYEQYF
-	TRBV29-1	TRBJ2-1	many	TGCCATTCCTCGACGGGCAATGAGCAGTTCTTC	CHSSTGNEQFF
-	TRBV28	TRBJ1-5	many	TGTGCCAGCAGTTCCCCTCTAGGACCCAGGGGCAATCAGCCCCAGCATTTT	CASSSPLGPRGNQPQHF
TRBD2	TRBV7-2	TRBJ2-1	many	TGTGCCAGCAGCTCACCCCCCCTAGCGGGAGGGCAGTTCTTC	CASSSPPLAGGQFF
-	TRBV5-1	TRBJ2-7	few	TGCGCCAGCAGCTTGGCCGGGGAGGAAGACGAGCAGTACTTC	CASSLAGEEDEQYF
TRBD2	TRBV7-2	TRBJ2-1	many	TGTGCCAGCAGCCCCCGACTAGCGCGGAATGAGCAGTTCTTC	CASSPRLARNEQFF
TRBD1	TRBV5-1	TRBJ2-5	few	TGCGCCAGCAGCAAGGACAGGTCACGAGAGACCCAGTACTTC	CASSKDRSRETQYF
TRBD2	TRBV12-3/TRBV12-4	TRBJ2-7	many	TGTGCCAGCAGTTTCAGCGGGAGGGCCGGGTACGAGCAGTACTTC	CASSFSGRAGYEQYF
-	TRBV20-1	TRBJ1-1	many	TGCAGTGCCCCAAGAGGGTACACTGAAGCTTTCTTT	CSAPRGYTEAFF
TRBD1	TRBV4-3	TRBJ1-5	many	TGCGCCAGCAGCCAAGACGGACAGGGCCCCCAGCCCCAGCATTTT	CASSQDGQGPQPQHF
TRBD2	TRBV5-1	TRBJ2-1	few	TGCGCCAGCAGCTTGGGTAGCGGGTCAGTAAATGAGCAGTTCTTC	CASSLGSGSVNEQFF